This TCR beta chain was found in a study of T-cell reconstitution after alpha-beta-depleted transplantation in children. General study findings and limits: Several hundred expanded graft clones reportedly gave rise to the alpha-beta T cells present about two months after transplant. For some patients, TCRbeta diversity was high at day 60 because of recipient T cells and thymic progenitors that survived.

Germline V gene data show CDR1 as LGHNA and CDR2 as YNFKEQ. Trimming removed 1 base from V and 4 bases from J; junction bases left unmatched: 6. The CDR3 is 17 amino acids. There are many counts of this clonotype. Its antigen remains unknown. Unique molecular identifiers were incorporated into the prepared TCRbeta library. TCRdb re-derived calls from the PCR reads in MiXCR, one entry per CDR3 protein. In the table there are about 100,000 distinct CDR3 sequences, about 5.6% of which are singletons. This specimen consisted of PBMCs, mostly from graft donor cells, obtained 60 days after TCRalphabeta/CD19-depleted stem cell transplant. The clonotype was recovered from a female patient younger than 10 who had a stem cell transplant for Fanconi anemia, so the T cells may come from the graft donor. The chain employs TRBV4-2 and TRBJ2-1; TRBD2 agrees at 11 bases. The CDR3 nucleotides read TGTGCCAGCAGCCAAGGTAGCGGGAGGGTCATATACAATGAGCAGTTCTTC. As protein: CASSQGSGRVIYNEQFF.